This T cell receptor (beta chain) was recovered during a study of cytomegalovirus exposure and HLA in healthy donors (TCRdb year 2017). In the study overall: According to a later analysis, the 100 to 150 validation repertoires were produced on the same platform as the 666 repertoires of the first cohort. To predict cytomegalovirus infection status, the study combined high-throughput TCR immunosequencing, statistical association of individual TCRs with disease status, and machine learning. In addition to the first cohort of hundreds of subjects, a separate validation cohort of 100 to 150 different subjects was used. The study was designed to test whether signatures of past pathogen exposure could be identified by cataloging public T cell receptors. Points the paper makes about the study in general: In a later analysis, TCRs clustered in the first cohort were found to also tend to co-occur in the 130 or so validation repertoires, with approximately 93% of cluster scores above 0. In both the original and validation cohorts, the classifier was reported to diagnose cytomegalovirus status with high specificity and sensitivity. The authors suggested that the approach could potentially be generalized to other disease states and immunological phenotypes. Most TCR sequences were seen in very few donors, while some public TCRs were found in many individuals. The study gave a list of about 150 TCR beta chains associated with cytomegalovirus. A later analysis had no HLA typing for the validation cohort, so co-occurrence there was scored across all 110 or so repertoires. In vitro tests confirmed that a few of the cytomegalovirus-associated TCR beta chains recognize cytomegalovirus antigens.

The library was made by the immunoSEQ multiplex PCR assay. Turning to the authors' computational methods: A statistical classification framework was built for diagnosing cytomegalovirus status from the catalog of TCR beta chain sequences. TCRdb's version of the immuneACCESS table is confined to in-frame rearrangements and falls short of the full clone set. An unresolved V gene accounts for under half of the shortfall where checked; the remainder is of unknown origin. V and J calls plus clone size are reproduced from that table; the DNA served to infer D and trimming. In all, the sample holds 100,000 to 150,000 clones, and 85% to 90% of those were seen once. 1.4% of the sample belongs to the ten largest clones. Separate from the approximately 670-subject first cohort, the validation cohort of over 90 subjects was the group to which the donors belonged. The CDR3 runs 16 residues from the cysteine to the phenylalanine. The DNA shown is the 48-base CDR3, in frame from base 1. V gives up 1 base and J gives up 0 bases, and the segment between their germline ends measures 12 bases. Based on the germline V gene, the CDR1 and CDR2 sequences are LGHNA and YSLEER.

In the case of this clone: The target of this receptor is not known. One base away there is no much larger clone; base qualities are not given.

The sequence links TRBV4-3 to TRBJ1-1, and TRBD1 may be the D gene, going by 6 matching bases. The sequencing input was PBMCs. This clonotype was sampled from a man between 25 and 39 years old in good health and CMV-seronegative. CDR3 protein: CASSQGLRGLNTEAFF. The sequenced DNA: TGCGCCAGCAGCCAAGGTCTCAGGGGACTGAACACTGAAGCTTTCTTT.